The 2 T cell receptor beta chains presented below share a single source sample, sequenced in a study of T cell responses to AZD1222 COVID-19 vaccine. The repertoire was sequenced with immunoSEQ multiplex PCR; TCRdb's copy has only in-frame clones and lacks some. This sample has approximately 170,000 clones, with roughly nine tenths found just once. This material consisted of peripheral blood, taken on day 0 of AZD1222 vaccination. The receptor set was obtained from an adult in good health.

The chain's CDR3 is CASSFLGEEGEQYF. The CDR3 DNA follows: TGTGCCAGCAGTTTCCTGGGGGAGGAAGGCGAGCAGTACTTC. V usage is TRBV28 and J usage is TRBJ2-7; D may be TRBD2 (6 bases). Germline V gene sequence: CDR1 MDHEN, CDR2 SYDVKM. The CDR3 totals 14 residues. Trimming shortened V by 3 bases and J by 6 bases, and 15 bases separated the two germline ends.

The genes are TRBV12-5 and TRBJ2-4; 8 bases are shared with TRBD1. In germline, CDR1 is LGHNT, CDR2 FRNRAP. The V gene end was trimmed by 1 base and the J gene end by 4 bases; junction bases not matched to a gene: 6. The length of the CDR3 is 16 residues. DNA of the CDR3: TGTGCTAGTGGTTTGGCCGGGACAGGAACAAAAAACATTCAGTACTTC. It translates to CASGLAGTGTKNIQYF. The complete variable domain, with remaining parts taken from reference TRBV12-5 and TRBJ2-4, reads DARVTQTPRHKVTEMGQEVTMRCQPILGHNTVFWYRQTMMQGLELLAYFRNRAPLDDSGMPKDRFSAEMPDATLATLKIQPSEPRDSAVYFCASGLAGTGTKNIQYFGAGTRLSVL.